This T cell receptor beta chain was recovered during a study of cytomegalovirus exposure and HLA in healthy donors. Notes on the study in general: Productive status was seen about 87% or about 30% of the time for most TCR beta V segments in an earlier analysis. Evidence from a later analysis indicated that most CMV-associated TCR beta chains looked HLA-restricted. Overall, under 200 TCR beta chains were annotated as cytomegalovirus-associated. Sequencing depth across donors, presence/absence analyses assumed, was roughly uniform.

Germline V gives CDR1 MNHEY, CDR2 SMNVEV (reference sequence). The CDR3 totals 14 residues. The V segment lost 4 bases and the J segment 2 bases; nucleotides outside the gene matches: 4. Details on this clone: What it binds is unknown.

The PCR had 60 Vbeta and 13 Jbeta primers. Sequencing used immunoSEQ multiplex PCR; TCRdb keeps in-frame clones, though not all of them. The sample lists a few hundred thousand clones, around 73% seen once, with less than 3% in the top ten. The J gene is TRBJ2-7, the V gene TRBV27; 8 bases line up with TRBD1. The sample comprised PBMCs. The TCR comes from a woman aged 25 to 39 in good health and CMV-seronegative. CDR3 in amino acids: CASSSRQGPYEQYF. CDR3 nucleotide sequence: TGTGCCAGCAGTTCCCGACAGGGGCCCTACGAGCAGTACTTC.